The entry below describes one T cell receptor (beta chain). What it binds is not known. The data were taken from a study of PD-L1 blockade in urothelial cancer. Overall study context: In 2014 therapy began: atezolizumab 1,200 mg intravenously every 3 weeks. Male patients with bladder-origin urothelial cancer numbered about 90% of the 29. The study, taken as a whole, reports: Patients enjoying durable benefit were reported to have more tumor-infiltrating T lymphocytes.

Germline assignment: CDR1 MDHEN and CDR2 SYDVKM. The CDR3 runs to 16 residues. V lost 5 bases, J lost 3 bases, and 9 bases stayed unmatched. Synthetic analogs of TCR templates were spiked into every PCR. Profiling relied on immunoSEQ multiplex PCR, and the TCRdb table lists in-frame clones only, not all of them. The table shows 30,000 to 40,000 clones, with about a third occurring only once. The sequence derives from a man aged 55 to 70 with urothelial cancer. The chain has TRBV28 and TRBJ2-3, with 9 bases fitting TRBD1. Here the sequenced sample was tumor tissue, taken before atezolizumab (anti-PD-L1) treatment. The CDR3 protein is CASSTLDRGRTDTQYF. In nucleotides, the CDR3 is TGTGCCAGCAGTACCTTAGACAGGGGGAGGACAGATACGCAGTATTTT.